Following are 10 T cell receptor beta chains from one sample sequenced in a study of shared clonotypes between healthy human individuals. The table came from immunoSEQ multiplex PCR; TCRdb's copy has only in-frame clones and leaves some out. The table shows roughly 640,000 clones, with approximately 79% occurring only once. The material sequenced was memory CD4+ T cells sorted from blood. Subset indicated: CD45RA-negative fraction. The receptors come from a woman in her twenties or thirties in good health.

The CDR3 coding sequence is TGTGCCAGCAGTGAGACTAGCGGGAGTTCGGATACGCAGTATTTT. Its translation is CASSETSGSSDTQYF. The chain combines TRBV6-1 with TRBJ2-3, with TRBD2 matching over 12 bases. The CDR3 is 15 residues long. Germline lookup yields CDR1 MNHNS and CDR2 SASEGT. V dropped 3 bases and J dropped 6; count of bases not matched to a gene: 4.

The chain employs TRBV6-1 and TRBJ2-5; 7 nucleotides match TRBD2. This CDR3 has 14 amino acids. The V segment lost 5 bases and the J segment 0 bases; nucleotides outside the gene matches: 3. Germline CDR1 and CDR2: MNHNS and SASEGT. CDR3 nucleotide sequence: TGTGCCAGCAGTACGGGGACTAACCAAGAGACCCAGTACTTC. The encoded protein is CASSTGTNQETQYF.

Remarks on this clone: This same CDR3 is encoded by further DNA sequences in the sample. The rearrangement links TRBV6-1 to TRBJ2-7; D is uncertain. The germline V gene encodes CDR1 MNHNS and CDR2 SASEGT. V shed 0 bases and J shed 3 bases, with 6 bases lying between them. CDR3 length: 13 residues. The CDR3 nucleotides are TGTGCCAGCAGTGAAGCCCCGAACTACGAGCAGTACTTC. It codes for CASSEAPNYEQYF.

In this sample, this clone turned up a few times. This chain connects TRBV27 to TRBJ1-4; unclear D gene. The CDR3 covers 15 residues. Germline V gene data show CDR1 as MNHEY and CDR2 as SMNVEV (reference sequence). Deletions cut 3 bases from V and 7 bases from J, with 15 bases between. This CDR3 reads CASSFYSSRSEKLFF. In DNA, the CDR3 is TGTGCCAGCAGTTTTTACTCCAGCAGGAGTGAAAAACTGTTTTTT.

This chain's CDR3 is CASSLGRGLGQPQHF. The CDR3 DNA reads TGTGCCAGCAGCTTAGGAAGGGGGTTGGGACAGCCCCAGCATTTT. The V call is TRBV7-8, the J call TRBJ1-5, with a possible D match to TRBD1 (6 bases). The CDR3 has 15 residues. Germline V gene sequence: CDR1 SGHVS, CDR2 FQNEAQ. The V and J ends lost 1 base and 7 bases respectively, with 14 bases between them.

The chain has TRBV5-1 and TRBJ2-1; 12 nucleotides match TRBD1. Trimming cost V 0 bases and J 10 bases; bases outside gene matches: 11. Germline V CDR1 and CDR2: SGHRS, YFSETQ. The CDR3 extends over 17 amino acids. The CDR3 reads CASSLVPRDRGPREQFF. In DNA, the CDR3 is TGCGCCAGCAGCTTGGTCCCCCGGGACAGGGGGCCTAGGGAGCAGTTCTTC.

CDR3 loop: CASSTRRGEAYF. DNA for the CDR3: TGTGCCAGCAGTACTAGACGTGGCGAAGCTTACTTC. The chain combines TRBV6-1 with TRBJ2-5; a weak D match, TRBD2 (5 bases). Looked up from germline, CDR1 is MNHNS and CDR2 is SASEGT. This CDR3 is built from 12 residues. Trimming cost V 5 bases and J 14 bases, with 18 bases left between them.

This chain links TRBV5-1 with TRBJ2-3; 10 bases are a match to TRBD2. Trimming at V came to 5 bases and at J to 4 bases, leaving 10 bases not matched to a gene. Per germline, CDR1 SGHRS and CDR2 YFSETQ. This CDR3 comprises 16 residues. CDR3 sequence reads: CASRTPSGSNADTQYF. The DNA of the CDR3 is TGCGCCAGCAGAACCCCTAGCGGGAGTAACGCAGATACGCAGTATTTT.

This rearrangement joins TRBV2 to TRBJ2-7; D uncertain. This CDR3 region has 13 residues. Germline lookup yields CDR1 SNHLY and CDR2 FYNNEI. The V end lost 4 bases, the J end lost 0 bases, and 7 bases lay between the germline ends. The CDR3 nucleotides are TGTGCCAGCAGTGCGGCAGCCTCCTACGAGCAGTACTTC. Translation: CASSAAASYEQYF.

The chain carries TRBV7-2 and TRBJ1-3; no firm D call. V lost 5 bases and J lost 0, with 11 bases in between. From germline, CDR1 is SGHTA and CDR2 FQGNSA. This CDR3 region has 15 residues. CDR3 bases: TGTGCCAGCAGCGAACAGATACACTCTGGAAACACCATATATTTT. This encodes CASSEQIHSGNTIYF.